This T cell receptor (beta chain) originates from a study of OX40 agonist ivuxolimab in advanced cancers. Study at large: Ivuxolimab was administered intravenously to patients at 0.01 to 10 mg/kg every 2 weeks.

This CDR3 has 14 residues. V was pared by 0 bases and J by 6 bases, with 11 bases between. Germline V gives CDR1 MNHNY, CDR2 SVGAGI (reference sequence). TCRdb's table, derived via immunoSEQ multiplex PCR, lists solely in-frame clones and lacks some. This table holds roughly 76,000 clones, over 80% found once. This clonotype was obtained from an adult with an advanced solid tumor such as melanoma, head and neck, liver or kidney cancer. The source material was CD4+ or CD8+ T cells sorted from blood, sampled in a trial of the OX40 agonist ivuxolimab. The chain combines TRBV6-6 with TRBJ1-2; no reliable D call. Here the CDR3 DNA reads TGTGCCAGCAGTTACTCTCCGCGGTCGGATGGCTACACCTTC. Residues: CASSYSPRSDGYTF.